Here is one T cell receptor (beta chain) with its context. These data come from a study of blood T cell repertoires in COVID-19. At the level of the study: Sites across the United States, Italy and Spain contributed samples from acute and convalescent COVID-19. PBMCs, B-cell-depleted T cells, or T cells provided the cDNA or gDNA that made up the material.

From germline, CDR1 is MNHEY and CDR2 SVGEGT. V shed 6 bases and J 5 bases; nucleotides not matched to a gene: 12. The CDR3 sequence is 17 residues long. In the source study's methods: Reference gene primers were amplified, and this amplification served to estimate nucleated cell counts. The assay was immunoSEQ multiplex PCR, and TCRdb's table has in-frame clones only and misses some. V and J calls and clone size follow that table, whereas D and trimming were derived from the DNA. The sample yields 100,000 to 120,000 clones, about 85% seen once. The chain has TRBV6-2 or TRBV6-3 and TRBJ2-5; TRBD2 aligns across 13 bases. What was sequenced was peripheral blood. This clonotype was sampled from a human donor in a cohort sampled during active COVID-19. DNA for the CDR3: TGTGCCAGCAGCCGACCCGGGACTAGCGGGGTTGGGGAGACCCAGTACTTC. It translates to CASSRPGTSGVGETQYF.